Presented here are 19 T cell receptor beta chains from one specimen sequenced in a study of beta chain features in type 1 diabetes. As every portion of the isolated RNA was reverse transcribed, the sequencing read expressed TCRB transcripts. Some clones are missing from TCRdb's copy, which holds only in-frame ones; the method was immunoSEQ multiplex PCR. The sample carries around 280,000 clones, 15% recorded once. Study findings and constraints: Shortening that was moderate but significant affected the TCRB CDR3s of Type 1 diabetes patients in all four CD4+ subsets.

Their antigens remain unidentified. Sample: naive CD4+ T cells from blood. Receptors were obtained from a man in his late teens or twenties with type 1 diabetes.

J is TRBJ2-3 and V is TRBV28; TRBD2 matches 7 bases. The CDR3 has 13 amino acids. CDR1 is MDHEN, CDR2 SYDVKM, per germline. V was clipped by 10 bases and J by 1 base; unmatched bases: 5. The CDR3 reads CATERDRTDTQYF. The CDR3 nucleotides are TGTGCCACCGAGCGGGACCGCACAGATACGCAGTATTTT.

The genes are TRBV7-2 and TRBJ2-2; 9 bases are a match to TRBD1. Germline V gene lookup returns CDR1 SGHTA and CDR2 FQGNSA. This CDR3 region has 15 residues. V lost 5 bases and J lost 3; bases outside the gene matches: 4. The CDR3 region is CASSRDRADTGELFF. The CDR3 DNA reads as TGTGCCAGCAGCCGGGACAGGGCGGACACCGGGGAGCTGTTTTTT.

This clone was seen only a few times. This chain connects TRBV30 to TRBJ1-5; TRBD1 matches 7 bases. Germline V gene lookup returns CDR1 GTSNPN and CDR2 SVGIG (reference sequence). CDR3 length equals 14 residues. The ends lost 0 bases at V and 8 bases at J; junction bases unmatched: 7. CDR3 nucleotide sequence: TGTGCCTGGAGTGTACAAGGGGGCGTCGAGCCCCAGCATTTT. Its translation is CAWSVQGGVEPQHF.

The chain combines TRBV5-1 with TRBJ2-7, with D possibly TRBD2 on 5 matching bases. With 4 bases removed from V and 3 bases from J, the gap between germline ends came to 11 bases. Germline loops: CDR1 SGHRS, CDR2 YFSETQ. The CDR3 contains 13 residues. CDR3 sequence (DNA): TGCGCCAGCAGCGCGGGTGACAACTACGAGCAGTACTTC. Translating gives CASSAGDNYEQYF.

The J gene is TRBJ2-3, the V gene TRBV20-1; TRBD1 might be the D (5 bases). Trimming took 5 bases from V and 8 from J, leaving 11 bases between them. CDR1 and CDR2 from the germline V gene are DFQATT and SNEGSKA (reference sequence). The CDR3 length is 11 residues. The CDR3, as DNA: TGCAGTGCTCCTACACAGGTTACGCAGTATTTT. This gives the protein CSAPTQVTQYF.

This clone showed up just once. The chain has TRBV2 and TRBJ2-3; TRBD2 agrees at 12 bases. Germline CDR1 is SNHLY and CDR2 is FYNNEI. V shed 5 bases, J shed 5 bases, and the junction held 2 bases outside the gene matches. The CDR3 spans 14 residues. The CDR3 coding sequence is TGTGCCAGCAGTCTAGCGGGGGGGCAAGATACGCAGTATTTT. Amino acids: CASSLAGGQDTQYF.

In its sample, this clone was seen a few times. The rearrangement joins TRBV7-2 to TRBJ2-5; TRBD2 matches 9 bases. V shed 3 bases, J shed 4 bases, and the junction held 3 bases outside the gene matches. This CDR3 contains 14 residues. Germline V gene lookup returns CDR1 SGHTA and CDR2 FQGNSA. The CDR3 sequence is CASSFSGGGETQYF. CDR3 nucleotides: TGTGCCAGCAGCTTTAGCGGGGGAGGAGAGACCCAGTACTTC.

The CDR3 nucleotides are TGTGCCAGCGATTCAGGTGGGCAGCAAGAGACCCAGTACTTC. This sequence encodes CASDSGGQQETQYF. The chain couples TRBV27 to TRBJ2-5; D not certain. The germline CDR1 and CDR2 sequences are MNHEY and SMNVEV (reference sequence). With 8 bases removed from V and 2 bases from J, the gap between germline ends came to 15 bases. This CDR3 spans 14 amino acids.

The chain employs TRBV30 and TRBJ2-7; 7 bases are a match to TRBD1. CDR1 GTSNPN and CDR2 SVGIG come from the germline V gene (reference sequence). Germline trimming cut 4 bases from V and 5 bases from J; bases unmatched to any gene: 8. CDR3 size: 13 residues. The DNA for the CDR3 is TGTGCCTGGATCTTACAGGGGAACGACGAGCAGTACTTC. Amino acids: CAWILQGNDEQYF.

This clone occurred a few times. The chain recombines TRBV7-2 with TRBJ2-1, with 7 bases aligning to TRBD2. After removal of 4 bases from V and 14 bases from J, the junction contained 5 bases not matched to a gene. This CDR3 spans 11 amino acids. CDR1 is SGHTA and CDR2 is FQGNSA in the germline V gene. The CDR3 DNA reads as TGTGCCAGCAGCTCCCCTCGGGGGGAGTTCTTC. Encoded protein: CASSSPRGEFF.

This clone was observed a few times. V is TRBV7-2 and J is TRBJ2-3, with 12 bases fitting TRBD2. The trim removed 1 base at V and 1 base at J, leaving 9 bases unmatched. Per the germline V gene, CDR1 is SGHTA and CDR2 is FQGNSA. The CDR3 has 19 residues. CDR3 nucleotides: TGTGCCAGCAGCTTAGTCCCTAGCGGGGGGGCGGCAGGCACAGATACGCAGTATTTT. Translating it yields CASSLVPSGGAAGTDTQYF.

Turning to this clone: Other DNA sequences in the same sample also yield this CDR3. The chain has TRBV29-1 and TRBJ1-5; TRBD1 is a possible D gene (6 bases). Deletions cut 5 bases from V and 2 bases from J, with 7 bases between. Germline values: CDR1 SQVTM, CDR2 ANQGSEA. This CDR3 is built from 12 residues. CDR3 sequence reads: CSVRQGNQPQHF. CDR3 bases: TGCAGCGTTAGACAGGGCAATCAGCCCCAGCATTTT.

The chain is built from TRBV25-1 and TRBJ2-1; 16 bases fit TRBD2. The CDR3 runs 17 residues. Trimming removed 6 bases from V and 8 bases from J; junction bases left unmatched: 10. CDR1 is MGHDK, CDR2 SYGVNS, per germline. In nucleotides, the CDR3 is TGTGCCAGCAGGGGACTAGCGGGGGGGCCTTACGGTTATGAGCAGTTCTTC. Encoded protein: CASRGLAGGPYGYEQFF.

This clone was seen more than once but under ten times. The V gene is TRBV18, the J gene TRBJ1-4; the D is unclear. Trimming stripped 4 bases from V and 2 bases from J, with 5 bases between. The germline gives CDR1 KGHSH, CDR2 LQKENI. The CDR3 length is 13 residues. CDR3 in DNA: TGTGCCAGCTCACACTCGACTAATGAAAAACTGTTTTTT. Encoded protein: CASSHSTNEKLFF.

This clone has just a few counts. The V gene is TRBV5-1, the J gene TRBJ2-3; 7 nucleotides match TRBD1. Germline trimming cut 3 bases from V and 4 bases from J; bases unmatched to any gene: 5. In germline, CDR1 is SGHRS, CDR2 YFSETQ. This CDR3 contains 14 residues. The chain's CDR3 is CASSSRQGADTQYF. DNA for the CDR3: TGCGCCAGCAGCTCCAGACAGGGTGCAGATACGCAGTATTTT.

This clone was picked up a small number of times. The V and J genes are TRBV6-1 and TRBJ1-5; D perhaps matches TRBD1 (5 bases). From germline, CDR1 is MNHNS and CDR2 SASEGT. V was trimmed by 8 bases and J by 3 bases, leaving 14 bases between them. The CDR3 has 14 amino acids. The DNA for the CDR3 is TGTGCCAGCGTGGGGGGGAGCGCCAATCAGCCCCAGCATTTT. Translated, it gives CASVGGSANQPQHF.

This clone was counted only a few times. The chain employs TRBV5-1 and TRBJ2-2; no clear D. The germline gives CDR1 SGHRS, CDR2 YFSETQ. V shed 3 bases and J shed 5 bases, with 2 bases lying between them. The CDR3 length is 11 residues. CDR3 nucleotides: TGCGCCAGCAGCTCTACCGGGGAGCTGTTTTTT. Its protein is CASSSTGELFF.

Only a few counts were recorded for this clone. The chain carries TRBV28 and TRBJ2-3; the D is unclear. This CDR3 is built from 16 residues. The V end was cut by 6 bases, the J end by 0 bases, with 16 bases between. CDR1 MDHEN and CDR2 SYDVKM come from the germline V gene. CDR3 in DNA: TGTGCCAGCAGACGGTCTCTGACGACTAGCACAGATACGCAGTATTTT. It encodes CASRRSLTTSTDTQYF.

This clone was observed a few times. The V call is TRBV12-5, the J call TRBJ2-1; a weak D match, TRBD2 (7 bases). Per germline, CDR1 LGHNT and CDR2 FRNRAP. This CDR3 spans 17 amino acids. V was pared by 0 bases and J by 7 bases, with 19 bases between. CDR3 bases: TGTGCTAGTGGTTTGGTTCTTGGGGGAGGGCAGGGGAATGAGCAGTTCTTC. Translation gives CASGLVLGGGQGNEQFF.